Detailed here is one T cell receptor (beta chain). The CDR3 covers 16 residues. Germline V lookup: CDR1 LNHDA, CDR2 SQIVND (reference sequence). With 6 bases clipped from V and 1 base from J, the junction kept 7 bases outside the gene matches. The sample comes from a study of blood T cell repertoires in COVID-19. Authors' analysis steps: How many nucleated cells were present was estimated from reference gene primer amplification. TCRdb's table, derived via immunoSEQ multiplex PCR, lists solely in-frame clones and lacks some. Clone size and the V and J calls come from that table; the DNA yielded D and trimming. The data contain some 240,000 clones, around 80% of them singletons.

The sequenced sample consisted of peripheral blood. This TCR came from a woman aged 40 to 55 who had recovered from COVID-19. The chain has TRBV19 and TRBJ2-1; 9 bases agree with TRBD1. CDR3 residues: CASSPWGTGSYNEQFF. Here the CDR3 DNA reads TGTGCCAGTAGCCCATGGGGGACAGGGTCCTACAATGAGCAGTTCTTC.